The 30 T cell receptor beta chains in this list originate from one sample, sequenced in a study of blood T cell repertoires in COVID-19. This table comes from immunoSEQ multiplex PCR, and its TCRdb copy is limited to in-frame clones, with some not included. The sample lists some 110,000 clones, 84% occurring once. The sample comprised PBMCs or T cells enriched from blood (not recorded which). These receptors were obtained from a woman in her twenties or thirties who had recovered from COVID-19.

The rearrangement joins TRBV7-2 to TRBJ2-7; D remains unclear. V shed 3 bases and J shed 1 base, with 10 bases lying between them. Germline CDR1 reads SGHTA; CDR2 reads FQGNSA. The CDR3 totals 14 residues. Written as DNA, the CDR3 is TGTGCCAGCAGCTTCCGGTCTATATCCTACGAGCAGTACTTC. The encoded protein is CASSFRSISYEQYF.

This chain uses TRBV28 with TRBJ1-6; 8 nucleotides align to TRBD1. This CDR3 spans 15 amino acids. In germline, CDR1 is MDHEN, CDR2 SYDVKM. V was clipped by 3 bases and J by 7 bases; unmatched bases: 5. The CDR3 nucleotides read TGTGCCAGCAGTTTGGGGGACAGGCTCAATTCACCCCTCCACTTT. It specifies CASSLGDRLNSPLHF.

This chain links TRBV6-2 or TRBV6-3 with TRBJ2-5, with TRBD2 matching 15 bases. CDR3 length: 17 amino acids. J lost 6 bases, V lost 1 base, and 6 bases had no gene match. Germline CDR1 is MNHEY and CDR2 is SVGEGT. The CDR3 spells CASSYFGTSGRSQTQYF. The DNA of the CDR3 is TGTGCCAGCAGTTACTTTGGGACTAGCGGGAGGTCCCAGACCCAGTACTTC.

The CDR3 sequence is CASSQDKDRGYEQYF. In DNA, the CDR3 is TGCGCCAGCAGCCAAGACAAAGACAGGGGGTACGAGCAGTACTTC. This sequence joins TRBV4-3 and TRBJ2-7; TRBD1 agrees at 9 bases. The junction had 4 bases not matched to a gene; V was cut back by 0 bases and J by 4 bases. CDR1 and CDR2 from the germline V gene are LGHNA and YSLEER. The CDR3 has 15 amino acids.

This chain joins TRBV24-1 and TRBJ2-1, with TRBD2 matching over 8 bases. CDR1 is KGHDR, CDR2 SFDVKD, per germline. Trimming removed 4 bases from V and 8 bases from J; junction bases left unmatched: 6. CDR3 size: 14 residues. The CDR3 spells CATSDRTSGDEQFF. In nucleotides, the CDR3 is TGTGCCACCAGTGACCGTACTAGCGGCGATGAGCAGTTCTTC.

This CDR3 is CATRPGHRDDEQFF. CDR3 DNA sequence: TGTGCCACCAGACCGGGCCACAGGGACGATGAGCAGTTCTTC. V gene TRBV24-1 combines with J gene TRBJ2-1; a possible D gene is TRBD1 (6 bases). This CDR3 is 14 amino acids long. With 7 bases removed from V and 8 bases from J, the gap between germline ends came to 17 bases. Per germline, CDR1 KGHDR and CDR2 SFDVKD.

The chain carries TRBV7-8 and TRBJ2-1; D might be TRBD2 (6 bases). The CDR3 consists of 16 residues. CDR1 and CDR2 from the germline V gene are SGHVS and FQNEAQ. Trimming left V 6 bases short and J 2 bases short, with 17 bases between. The DNA for the CDR3 is TGTGCCAGCAGTGATTACGGGCGGGGAACCTACAATGAGCAGTTCTTC. Translation gives CASSDYGRGTYNEQFF.

This CDR3 reads CSVDTGGEQPQHF. In nucleotides, the CDR3 is TGCAGCGTTGATACAGGGGGCGAACAGCCCCAGCATTTT. The chain combines TRBV29-1 with TRBJ1-5, with 9 bases aligning to TRBD1. J gave up 7 bases and V 3 bases, and 4 bases lay outside the gene matches. From germline, CDR1 is SQVTM and CDR2 ANQGSEA. This CDR3 region has 13 residues.

The chain has TRBV5-1 and TRBJ2-1; 8 nucleotides line up with TRBD1. The CDR3 loop spans 14 amino acids. V lost 0 bases to trimming and J lost 8 bases; unmatched junction nucleotides: 4. Germline CDR1 reads SGHRS; CDR2 reads YFSETQ. In DNA, the CDR3 is TGCGCCAGCAGCTTGGCAGGGGGCGGCCATGAGCAGTTCTTC. This codes for CASSLAGGGHEQFF.

The CDR3 spells CANRQASTDTQYF. Written as DNA, the CDR3 is TGTGCCAACAGACAGGCTAGCACAGATACGCAGTATTTT. The chain is built from TRBV28 and TRBJ2-3; perhaps TRBD1 as D (6 bases). The CDR3 totals 13 residues. Deletions cut 10 bases from V and 0 bases from J, with 11 bases between. Looked up from germline, CDR1 is MDHEN and CDR2 is SYDVKM.

This chain uses TRBV7-9 with TRBJ1-5; D is undetermined. Per the germline V gene, CDR1 is SEHNR and CDR2 is FQNEAQ (reference sequence). The length of the CDR3 is 12 residues. V was cut by 2 bases and J by 6 bases, with 5 bases left in between. The CDR3 bases are TGTGCCAGCAGCTTATGGAGTCAGCCCCAGCATTTT. Amino acid sequence: CASSLWSQPQHF.

The DNA for the CDR3 is TGCGCCAGCAGCCAAGAGGCAGGCTCTGGAAACACCATATATTTT. It translates to CASSQEAGSGNTIYF. The chain combines TRBV4-3 with TRBJ1-3; D ambiguous. Germline loops: CDR1 LGHNA, CDR2 YSLEER. CDR3 length equals 15 residues. V gave up 0 bases and J gave up 0 bases, with 6 bases separating them.

The chain recombines TRBV5-1 with TRBJ2-3, with 8 bases matching TRBD1. The CDR3 covers 16 residues. CDR1 is SGHRS and CDR2 is YFSETQ in the germline V gene. With 5 bases clipped from V and 2 bases from J, the junction kept 10 bases outside the gene matches. The CDR3 loop is CASRPLPGQDTDTQYF. The DNA of the CDR3 is TGCGCCAGCAGACCTTTACCGGGACAGGACACAGATACGCAGTATTTT.

The chain links TRBV15 to TRBJ2-3; 9 nucleotides line up with TRBD1. J gave up 3 bases and V 2 bases, and 6 bases lay outside the gene matches. The germline CDR1 and CDR2 sequences are LNHNV and YYDKDF (reference sequence). CDR3 length: 16 residues. This CDR3 is CATSRLGTGWTDTQYF. CDR3 nucleotide sequence: TGTGCCACCAGCAGATTAGGGACAGGGTGGACAGATACGCAGTATTTT.

This rearrangement joins TRBV24-1 to TRBJ2-1; D gene uncertain. The V gene lost 1 base and the J gene lost 2 bases, with 8 bases spanning the gap. There are 15 residues in the CDR3. Per the germline V gene, CDR1 is KGHDR and CDR2 is SFDVKD. The CDR3 nucleotides read TGTGCCACCAGTGATTTTCAATCAGCCTACAATGAGCAGTTCTTC. Its protein is CATSDFQSAYNEQFF.

In its sample, this clone was seen once. The CDR3 sequence: CASATGESSYEQYF. CDR3 in DNA: TGTGCCAGCGCGACGGGGGAAAGCTCCTACGAGCAGTACTTC. The chain employs TRBV2 and TRBJ2-7; D is possibly TRBD2 (6 bases). The CDR3 covers 14 residues. V was cut by 8 bases and J by 0 bases, with 14 bases left in between. Looked up from germline, CDR1 is SNHLY and CDR2 is FYNNEI. Full variable domain (rest looked up from reference TRBV2 and TRBJ2-7): EPEVTQTPSHQVTQMGQEVILRCVPISNHLYFYWYRQILGQKVEFLVSFYNNEISEKSEIFDDQFSVERPDGSNFTLKIRSTKLEDSAMYFCASATGESSYEQYFGPGTRLTVT.

The V gene is TRBV7-2, the J gene TRBJ1-1, with 10 bases matching TRBD1. The CDR3 consists of 16 residues. V was pared by 5 bases and J by 6 bases, with 12 bases of the junction left unmatched. Germline lookup yields CDR1 SGHTA and CDR2 FQGNSA. The CDR3 loop is CASSPRDRGGGAEAFF. CDR3 sequence (DNA): TGTGCCAGCAGCCCCCGGGACAGGGGAGGTGGCGCTGAAGCTTTCTTT. Complete variable domain (other parts from reference TRBV7-2 and TRBJ1-1): GAGVSQSPSNKVTEKGKDVELRCDPISGHTALYWYRQSLGQGLEFLIYFQGNSAPDKSGLPSDRFSAERTGGSVSTLTIQRTQQEDSAVYLCASSPRDRGGGAEAFFGQGTRLTVV.

The chain uses TRBV28 and TRBJ2-5; no definite D call. This CDR3 spans 11 amino acids. Trimming left V 3 bases short and J 4 bases short, with 3 bases between. Germline CDR1 MDHEN, CDR2 SYDVKM. The CDR3 DNA reads as TGTGCCAGCAGTTTCCGAGAGACCCAGTACTTC. Its protein product is CASSFRETQYF.

The V and J genes are TRBV7-3 and TRBJ2-1; D may be TRBD2 (5 bases). The CDR3 is made up of 17 amino acids. Trimming cost V 0 bases and J 3 bases, with 15 bases left between them. Germline V gene sequence: CDR1 SGHTA, CDR2 FQGTGA. Here the CDR3 DNA reads TGTGCCAGCAGCTTAACGTTGTCGAGCGGCCTCTACAATGAGCAGTTCTTC. It translates to CASSLTLSSGLYNEQFF.

The J gene is TRBJ1-6, the V gene TRBV7-3; 8 positions match TRBD1. Germline V CDR1 and CDR2: SGHTA, FQGTGA. The CDR3 totals 14 residues. V gave up 2 bases and J gave up 9 bases; unmatched junction bases: 3. This chain's CDR3 is CASSLQGAGSPLHF. In DNA form, the CDR3 reads TGTGCCAGCAGCTTACAGGGGGCGGGTTCACCCCTCCACTTT.

The chain couples TRBV5-6 to TRBJ2-7, with D possibly being TRBD2 (5 bases). CDR1 is SGHDT, CDR2 YYEEEE, per germline. The V gene lost 4 bases and the J gene lost 0 bases, with 11 bases spanning the gap. The length of the CDR3 is 14 residues. The CDR3 DNA sequence: TGTGCCAGCAGCCGGGGAACATTCTCCTACGAGCAGTACTTC. Its translation is CASSRGTFSYEQYF.

The chain is built from TRBV6-5 and TRBJ2-2; 8 bases agree with TRBD1. In germline, CDR1 is MNHEY, CDR2 SVGAGI. The CDR3 totals 15 residues. Trimming cost V 5 bases and J 4 bases; bases outside gene matches: 6. DNA of the CDR3: TGTGCCAGCAGTCCCGACAGGGGAGGCACCGGGGAGCTGTTTTTT. It codes for CASSPDRGGTGELFF.

CDR3 nucleotide sequence: TGTGCCAGCAGCTTAGCGGGCCAGGGTGGAGCCACCGGGGAGCTGTTTTTT. Amino acid sequence: CASSLAGQGGATGELFF. This chain links TRBV11-1 with TRBJ2-2, with D perhaps matching TRBD1 (5 bases). V was shortened by 0 bases and J by 4 bases, with 15 bases between the two germline ends. Per the germline V gene, CDR1 is SGHAT and CDR2 is FQDESV (reference sequence). The CDR3 is 17 amino acids.

In nucleotides, the CDR3 is TGTGCCAGCTCACCAACCCGGACTAGCGGTAGCTCCTACAATGAGCAGTTCTTC. It codes for CASSPTRTSGSSYNEQFF. The chain links TRBV18 to TRBJ2-1; 10 nucleotides match TRBD2. With 2 bases clipped from V and 0 bases from J, the junction kept 7 bases outside the gene matches. CDR1 is KGHSH and CDR2 is LQKENI in the germline V gene. This CDR3 spans 18 amino acids.

V gene TRBV5-1 combines with J gene TRBJ2-1, with a possible D match to TRBD2 (6 bases). Germline loops: CDR1 SGHRS, CDR2 YFSETQ. The CDR3 is made up of 16 amino acids. V shed 1 base and J shed 4 bases, with 15 bases lying between them. The CDR3 sequence: CASSLYARGIYNEQFF. The CDR3 DNA sequence: TGCGCCAGCAGCTTGTACGCGCGCGGGATATACAATGAGCAGTTCTTC.

CDR3 bases: TGTGCCAGCAGTGACTCGACGGGCACTGAAGCTTTCTTT. Translated, it gives CASSDSTGTEAFF. The V and J genes are TRBV6-4 and TRBJ1-1; unclear D gene. V shed 0 bases and J shed 4 bases, with 6 bases lying between them. Germline CDR1 and CDR2: MRHNA and SNTAGT. The CDR3 is made up of 13 amino acids.

CDR3 residues: CASSPYRTSGSGRYF. The DNA for the CDR3 is TGTGCCAGCAGTCCATACCGGACTAGCGGGAGTGGTCGGTACTTC. The chain employs TRBV27 and TRBJ2-7, with TRBD2 matching over 13 bases. CDR1 is MNHEY, CDR2 SMNVEV, per germline (reference sequence). J lost 12 bases, V lost 5 bases, and 13 bases had no gene match. CDR3 length: 15 amino acids.

This clone was seen more than once but under ten times. J is TRBJ2-1 and V is TRBV11-2; 15 bases line up with TRBD2. Trimming took 5 bases from V and 7 from J; bases not matched to a gene: 12. The CDR3 covers 18 residues. Germline loops: CDR1 SGHAT, CDR2 FQNNGV. Here the CDR3 DNA reads TGTGCCAGCAGCCGGACTAGCGGGAGGGCCGTCTCTAAAAATGAGCAGTTCTTC. Translated, it gives CASSRTSGRAVSKNEQFF.

The chain links TRBV4-1 to TRBJ1-5; possible D gene TRBD1, 5 bases. Trimming took 2 bases from V and 2 from J, leaving 7 bases between them. The CDR3 runs 14 residues. From germline, CDR1 is MGHRA and CDR2 YSYEKL. For the CDR3, the DNA is TGCGCCAGCAGCCAAACAGGCGGCAATCAGCCCCAGCATTTT. Its protein is CASSQTGGNQPQHF.

The rearrangement links TRBV7-9 to TRBJ2-1, with a tentative D call TRBD2 (5 bases). Germline CDR1 SEHNR, CDR2 FQNEAQ (reference sequence). This CDR3 is 13 amino acids long. V was clipped by 1 base and J by 5 bases, with 6 bases between them. Here the CDR3 DNA reads TGTGCCAGCAGCTTAGGAGCGGACAATGAGCAGTTCTTC. Translation: CASSLGADNEQFF. The entire variable domain, with the rest obtained from reference TRBV7-9 and TRBJ2-1, is as follows: DTGVSQNPRHKITKRGQNVTFRCDPISEHNRLYWYRQTLGQGPEFLTYFQNEAQLEKSRLLSDRFSAERPKGSFSTLEIQRTEQGDSAMYLCASSLGADNEQFFGPGTRLTVL.